A single sample is the source of the 24 T cell receptor beta chains below, sequenced in a study of T cells after yellow fever vaccination. From the 5' RACE reads, TCRdb called clonotypes with MiXCR, one entry per CDR3 protein. The table has approximately 140,000 distinct CDR3 sequences, around 7.7% seen once. Material: CD4+ T cells sorted from PBMCs, obtained 5 days after the yellow fever booster vaccination. Receptors originate from a man younger than 40 who received the YFV17D yellow fever vaccine.

The table lists this clonotype with many counts. The CDR3 DNA follows: TGTGCCAGCAGTTATAGCGGATACACCGGGGAGCTGTTTTTT. Translation gives CASSYSGYTGELFF. The chain joins TRBV28 to TRBJ2-2; maybe TRBD2 (6 bases). With 4 bases removed from V and 3 bases from J, the gap between germline ends came to 9 bases. Germline V gene lookup returns CDR1 MDHEN and CDR2 SYDVKM. This CDR3 is 14 amino acids long. The full variable domain, in which reference TRBV28 and TRBJ2-2 provide the parts outside the CDR3, is DVKVTQSSRYLVKRTGEKVFLECVQDMDHENMFWYRQDPGLGLRLIYFSYDVKMKEKGDIPEGYSVSREKKERFSLILESASTNQTSMYLCASSYSGYTGELFFGEGSRLTVL.

The chain uses TRBV7-9 and TRBJ2-3, with D perhaps matching TRBD1 (6 bases). Trimming stripped 11 bases from V and 0 bases from J, with 18 bases between. Germline lookup yields CDR1 SEHNR and CDR2 FQNEAQ (reference sequence). This CDR3 is 15 amino acids long. The CDR3 loop is CAASLGGSSTDTQYF. The CDR3 DNA follows: TGTGCCGCGAGTTTAGGGGGATCCAGCACAGATACGCAGTATTTT.

This clonotype was detected ten times or more. The V call is TRBV28, the J call TRBJ1-4; D possibly corresponds to TRBD1 (5 bases). The CDR3 spans 15 residues. V lost 8 bases to trimming and J lost 4 bases, with 17 bases between them. Germline-derived CDR1 and CDR2 are MDHEN and SYDVKM. The chain's CDR3 is CASGPGGANNEKLFF. CDR3 coding DNA: TGTGCCAGCGGTCCCGGAGGGGCCAATAATGAAAAACTGTTTTTT. Supplemented by reference TRBV28 and TRBJ1-4, the full variable domain reads DVKVTQSSRYLVKRTGEKVFLECVQDMDHENMFWYRQDPGLGLRLIYFSYDVKMKEKGDIPEGYSVSREKKERFSLILESASTNQTSMYLCASGPGGANNEKLFFGSGTQLSVL.

This clonotype was seen at least ten times. J is TRBJ1-1 and V is TRBV27, with 9 bases identical to TRBD1. The germline gives CDR1 MNHEY, CDR2 SMNVEV (reference sequence). This CDR3 has 14 residues. V trimming: 5 bases; J trimming: 4 bases; junction bases outside the gene matches: 5. Here the CDR3 reads CASSPRDRATEAFF. The CDR3, as DNA: TGTGCCAGCAGTCCCCGGGACAGGGCCACTGAAGCTTTCTTT.

This clonotype was seen only a few times. Sequence at one end of the junction differs from germline and may be a read error. The chain carries TRBV20-1 and TRBJ2-3; no reliable D call. This CDR3 spans 17 amino acids. Germline lookup yields CDR1 DFQATT and CDR2 SNEGSKA (reference sequence). CDR3 amino acids: CCAREEHRTSRADTQYF. DNA for the CDR3: TGCTGTGCTAGAGAGGAACATCGGACCTCTCGGGCAGATACGCAGTATTTT.

This clonotype has a count of ten or more. The rearrangement joins TRBV7-7 to TRBJ2-1; 7 bases map to TRBD1. Germline CDR1 reads SSHAT; CDR2 reads FNYEAQ (reference sequence). The CDR3 consists of 15 residues. After removal of 1 base from V and 4 bases from J, the junction contained 4 bases not matched to a gene. CDR3 DNA: TGTGCCAGCAGCTTAGGGACAGGAATATACAATGAGCAGTTCTTC. It specifies CASSLGTGIYNEQFF.

This clonotype was detected many times. The chain is built from TRBV5-1 and TRBJ1-2; 9 bases are shared with TRBD1. The J segment lost 9 bases and the V segment lost 0 bases, leaving 6 bases of the junction unmatched. This CDR3 contains 14 residues. Germline CDR1 and CDR2: SGHRS and YFSETQ. CDR3 protein: CASSLGQGVISYTF. The DNA for the CDR3 is TGCGCCAGCAGCTTGGGACAGGGGGTTATAAGCTACACCTTC.

Worth noting for this clonotype: Given a much more abundant clone one base away, this may be a read error. This chain connects TRBV5-1 to TRBJ2-1; D call uncertain. V was trimmed by 6 bases and J by 1 base, leaving 8 bases between them. Germline CDR1 reads SGHRS; CDR2 reads YFSETQ. The CDR3 is made up of 13 amino acids. The DNA of the CDR3 is TGCGCCAGCAAATGCCTTTCCTACAATGAGCAGTTCTTC. It codes for CASKCLSYNEQFF. Looking up the rest from reference TRBV5-1 and TRBJ2-1 gives the full variable domain: KAGVTQTPRYLIKTRGQQVTLSCSPISGHRSVSWYQQTPGQGLQFLFEYFSETQRNKGNFPGRFSGRQFSNSRSEMNVSTLELGDSALYLCASKCLSYNEQFFGPGTRLTVL.

The sample holds many counts of this clonotype. This chain uses TRBV28 with TRBJ2-5; D is tentatively TRBD1 or TRBD2 (5 bases each). V was cut by 4 bases and J by 5 bases, with 11 bases left in between. The germline CDR1 and CDR2 sequences are MDHEN and SYDVKM. The CDR3 runs to 13 residues. The CDR3 coding sequence is TGTGCCAGCAGTTCCCGGGACCTGGAGACCCAGTACTTC. Translation: CASSSRDLETQYF.

This clonotype was recorded a few times. The rearrangement links TRBV18 to TRBJ1-5; D is ambiguous. V was trimmed by 6 bases and J by 6 bases, leaving 18 bases between them. The V gene's germline CDR1 is KGHSH and CDR2 LQKENI. The CDR3 has 15 residues. CDR3 coding DNA: TGTGCCAGCTCCCCAGTTGGAGGGTACGGTCAGCCCCAGCATTTT. Translating gives CASSPVGGYGQPQHF.

This clonotype was found many times. The rearrangement links TRBV7-2 to TRBJ2-1; no clear D. This CDR3 has 17 residues. Germline assignment: CDR1 SGHTA and CDR2 FQGNSA. Trimming pared 5 bases from V and 2 bases from J, leaving 19 bases between. DNA of the CDR3: TGTGCCAGCAGCCAAACTATAAATCGGGTTACCTACAATGAGCAGTTCTTC. Its protein is CASSQTINRVTYNEQFF. Supplemented by reference TRBV7-2 and TRBJ2-1, the full variable domain reads GAGVSQSPSNKVTEKGKDVELRCDPISGHTALYWYRQSLGQGLEFLIYFQGNSAPDKSGLPSDRFSAERTGGSVSTLTIQRTQQEDSAVYLCASSQTINRVTYNEQFFGPGTRLTVL.

This clonotype was observed at least ten times. The rearrangement uses TRBV28 and TRBJ2-5, with TRBD2 matching 14 bases. V was pared by 3 bases and J by 5 bases, with 14 bases of the junction left unmatched. This CDR3 region has 19 residues. Germline V gene lookup returns CDR1 MDHEN and CDR2 SYDVKM. The CDR3 reads CASSFSSGVTSGRAETQYF. CDR3 bases: TGTGCCAGCAGTTTTTCTTCAGGCGTGACTAGCGGGAGGGCGGAGACCCAGTACTTC.

Many counts were recorded for this clonotype. The rearrangement joins TRBV7-3 to TRBJ1-1, with 7 bases fitting TRBD1. This CDR3 spans 13 amino acids. V shed 4 bases, J shed 7 bases, and the junction held 6 bases outside the gene matches. CDR1 is SGHTA, CDR2 FQGTGA, per germline. For the CDR3, the DNA is TGTGCCAGCAGCTCAGGGGGTTTGGTTGAAGCTTTCTTT. Translating gives CASSSGGLVEAFF.

This clonotype has a count of ten or more. This rearrangement joins TRBV20-1 to TRBJ1-2; 7 nucleotides match TRBD1. V gave up 2 bases and J gave up 0 bases; unmatched junction bases: 3. The CDR3 is made up of 14 amino acids. In germline, CDR1 is DFQATT, CDR2 SNEGSKA (reference sequence). The chain's CDR3 is CSARSGTANYGYTF. CDR3 sequence (DNA): TGCAGTGCTAGAAGCGGGACAGCTAACTATGGCTACACCTTC.

The table lists this clonotype with many counts. The chain is built from TRBV5-6 and TRBJ2-1, with 7 nucleotides matching TRBD1. The V and J ends lost 0 bases and 0 bases, in that order; junction bases with no gene match: 3. This CDR3 is 16 amino acids long. CDR1 and CDR2 (germline): SGHDT, YYEEEE. Here the CDR3 reads CASSLDRDSSYNEQFF. The CDR3 DNA sequence: TGTGCCAGCAGCTTGGACCGGGACAGCTCCTACAATGAGCAGTTCTTC.

This clonotype was detected ten times or more. CDR3 sequence (DNA): TGTGCCAGCAGTTTATACGGGAGTTTCTCTGGGGCCAACGTCCTGACTTTC. Its protein is CASSLYGSFSGANVLTF. The rearrangement joins TRBV27 to TRBJ2-6; D is possibly TRBD2 (6 bases). V was trimmed by 1 base and J by 0 bases, leaving 10 bases between them. The CDR3 has 17 amino acids. CDR1 MNHEY and CDR2 SMNVEV come from the germline V gene (reference sequence).

In this sample, this clonotype turned up many times. CDR3 DNA sequence: TGTGCCAGCAGCCCCCGACTAGTTGAAGATGAGCAGTTCTTC. Protein sequence: CASSPRLVEDEQFF. This rearrangement joins TRBV7-3 to TRBJ2-1, with D tentatively TRBD2 (6 bases). Between the trimmed V and J ends, which lost 5 bases and 8 bases, there was a span of 16 bases. Germline V lookup: CDR1 SGHTA, CDR2 FQGTGA. The length of the CDR3 is 14 residues.

This clonotype was detected many times. This sequence joins TRBV30 and TRBJ1-5; D gene uncertain. The V gene lost 3 bases and the J gene lost 5 bases, with 11 bases spanning the gap. Germline lookup yields CDR1 GTSNPN and CDR2 SVGIG (reference sequence). The CDR3 contains 13 residues. In DNA, the CDR3 is TGTGCCTGGAGCGGTGACATCTATCAGCCCCAGCATTTT. As protein: CAWSGDIYQPQHF.

This clonotype was seen many times. CDR3 DNA: TGCAGTGCGGGGACTAGCTTAGCCAAAAACATTCAGTACTTC. This gives the protein CSAGTSLAKNIQYF. The chain uses TRBV20-1 and TRBJ2-4, with 9 nucleotides matching TRBD2. The CDR3 extends over 14 amino acids. CDR1 is DFQATT and CDR2 is SNEGSKA in the germline V gene (reference sequence). V shed 6 bases, J shed 0 bases, and the junction held 3 bases outside the gene matches.

This clonotype was recorded many times. The chain links TRBV7-9 to TRBJ2-2; no clear D. CDR1 SEHNR and CDR2 FQNEAQ come from the germline V gene (reference sequence). The CDR3 consists of 12 residues. The ends were cut back, 5 bases at V and 8 bases at J, with 9 bases in the middle. The CDR3 here is CASSRPQGELFF. Written as DNA, the CDR3 is TGTGCCAGCAGCCGCCCCCAAGGGGAGCTGTTTTTT.

This clonotype occurred many times. The chain has TRBV18 and TRBJ1-2; no reliable D call. The CDR3 spans 13 residues. Germline values: CDR1 KGHSH, CDR2 LQKENI. The V gene lost 3 bases and the J gene lost 8 bases, with 13 bases spanning the gap. CDR3 sequence reads: CASSPEVTMGYTF. Written as DNA, the CDR3 is TGTGCCAGCTCACCGGAAGTAACTATGGGCTACACCTTC.

The table lists this clonotype with many counts. This chain connects TRBV28 to TRBJ1-5; D is unclear. In germline, CDR1 is MDHEN, CDR2 SYDVKM. The ends were cut back, 3 bases at V and 2 bases at J, with 8 bases in the middle. CDR3 size: 14 residues. For the CDR3, the DNA is TGTGCCAGCAGTTTCAGGCCCCGCAATCAGCCCCAGCATTTT. Its translation: CASSFRPRNQPQHF.

This clonotype was observed many times. The rearrangement links TRBV21-1 to TRBJ2-5; the table names TRBD1, a call not compared with the DNA. TRBV21-1 is labeled a pseudogene. The CDR3 runs 17 residues. CDR3 nucleotides: TGTGCCAGCAGCAAAAAGGGGACAGGGGGCGGGAAGGAGACCCAGTACTTC. Protein sequence: CASSKKGTGGGKETQYF.

A remark on this clonotype: A much larger clone lies one base from this, so it may be a read error. J is TRBJ2-3 and V is TRBV5-1, with D unclear. Germline V gene data show CDR1 as SGHRS and CDR2 as YFSETQ. CDR3 length: 13 amino acids. The germline V and J ends were trimmed by 4 bases and 5 bases, with 11 bases remaining between them. CDR3 sequence: CASSPATIDTQYF. The CDR3 coding sequence is TGCGCCAGCAGCCCGGCCACCATAGATACGCAGTATTTT. The full variable domain, with the rest looked up from reference TRBV5-1 and TRBJ2-3, is KAGVTQTPRYLIKTRGQQVTLSCSPISGHRSVSWYQQTPGQGLQFLFEYFSETQRNKGNFPGRFSGRQFSNSRSEMNVSTLELGDSALYLCASSPATIDTQYFGPGTRLTVL.